This T cell receptor (beta chain) was recorded in a study of T cell repertoires in cytomegalovirus infection. Study-wide results and caveats: Clonotype analysis showed dominance of the ex vivo response by HLA-C-restricted CMV-specific TCR beta clonotypes.

Each CDR3 protein is one row after TCRdb ran MiXCR on the reads. The data contain about a million distinct CDR3 sequences, roughly 30% of them singletons. The CDR3 covers 14 residues. The germline CDR1 and CDR2 sequences are SNHLY and FYNNEI. Trimming cost V 8 bases and J 0 bases, with 13 bases left between them. With respect to this clonotype: As yet, its antigen is unknown.

The chain links TRBV2 to TRBJ1-1; weak D call: TRBD1 (5 bases). The sample consisted of cultured CD8+ T cells from PBMCs, taken from culture after CMV antigen stimulation. The TCR comes from a human donor in good health (CMV status not recorded). Some clones in this sample may be carry-over from other donors' samples. CDR3 in DNA: TGTGCCAGCGGGACGACAGTCATGAACACTGAAGCTTTCTTT. Protein product: CASGTTVMNTEAFF. Full variable domain (outside the CDR3, taken from reference TRBV2 and TRBJ1-1): EPEVTQTPSHQVTQMGQEVILRCVPISNHLYFYWYRQILGQKVEFLVSFYNNEISEKSEIFDDQFSVERPDGSNFTLKIRSTKLEDSAMYFCASGTTVMNTEAFFGQGTRLTVV.